The 10 T cell receptor beta chains presented below share a single source sample, sequenced in a study of cytomegalovirus exposure and HLA in healthy donors. Sequencing used immunoSEQ multiplex PCR; TCRdb keeps in-frame clones, though not all of them. The repertoire holds some 170,000 clones, with about 83% as singletons. Sequencing was done on a sample of PBMCs. The receptors originated from a woman aged 25-40 years in good health and CMV-seronegative.

The V and J genes are TRBV7-8 and TRBJ1-5, with 8 bases identical to TRBD1. Losses at the gene ends were 5 bases for V and 5 bases for J; bases not matched to a gene: 5. CDR1 and CDR2 (germline): SGHVS, FQNEAQ. The CDR3 sequence is 14 residues long. This CDR3 is CASSLDREHQPQHF. CDR3 DNA: TGTGCCAGCAGCCTGGACAGGGAGCATCAGCCCCAGCATTTT.

The chain joins TRBV2 to TRBJ2-3, with 9 bases fitting TRBD1. CDR1 SNHLY and CDR2 FYNNEI come from the germline V gene. The CDR3 has 17 amino acids. V lost 6 bases to trimming and J lost 2 bases; unmatched junction nucleotides: 12. The CDR3 sequence: CASSDLGQGTNTDTQYF. CDR3 bases: TGTGCCAGCAGCGACTTGGGACAGGGAACGAACACAGATACGCAGTATTTT. The whole variable domain, filled in from reference TRBV2 and TRBJ2-3, reads EPEVTQTPSHQVTQMGQEVILRCVPISNHLYFYWYRQILGQKVEFLVSFYNNEISEKSEIFDDQFSVERPDGSNFTLKIRSTKLEDSAMYFCASSDLGQGTNTDTQYFGPGTRLTVL.

The chain carries TRBV11-2 and TRBJ2-1, with 7 bases that match TRBD1. Germline CDR1 and CDR2: SGHAT and FQNNGV. The CDR3 has 15 amino acids. The V segment lost 4 bases and the J segment 1 base; nucleotides outside the gene matches: 4. DNA for the CDR3: TGTGCCAGCAGCTCACTGACAGGGTCCTACAATGAGCAGTTCTTC. This codes for CASSSLTGSYNEQFF.

The V gene is TRBV27, the J gene TRBJ1-1, with D uncertain. This CDR3 comprises 12 residues. Per germline, CDR1 MNHEY and CDR2 SMNVEV (reference sequence). V lost 8 bases to trimming and J lost 1 base, with 8 bases between them. CDR3 residues: CASATENTEAFF. The CDR3 bases are TGTGCCAGCGCCACAGAGAACACTGAAGCTTTCTTT.

This chain uses TRBV28 with TRBJ2-5; the D is unclear. The length of the CDR3 is 13 residues. V was clipped by 4 bases and J by 5 bases, with 11 bases between them. Germline V gives CDR1 MDHEN, CDR2 SYDVKM. The CDR3 loop is CASSYYVGETQYF. The CDR3 nucleotides are TGTGCCAGCAGTTACTACGTTGGGGAGACCCAGTACTTC.

A single count supports this clone. V is TRBV6-6 and J is TRBJ2-3, with TRBD2 matching 8 bases. CDR1 is MNHNY and CDR2 is SVGAGI in the germline V gene (reference sequence). V shed 2 bases, J shed 3 bases, and the junction held 7 bases outside the gene matches. The CDR3 consists of 16 residues. CDR3 amino acids: CASSYVRSGVTDTQYF. The CDR3 DNA reads as TGTGCCAGCAGTTACGTACGTAGCGGGGTAACAGATACGCAGTATTTT.

The chain joins TRBV27 to TRBJ1-3, with 7 bases fitting TRBD1. The V and J ends lost 4 bases and 3 bases, in that order; junction bases with no gene match: 6. Germline CDR1 and CDR2: MNHEY and SMNVEV (reference sequence). The CDR3 length is 15 residues. In DNA form, the CDR3 reads TGTGCCAGCAGTTCAAGACAGGGAGGTGGAAACACCATATATTTT. It yields the protein CASSSRQGGGNTIYF.

The gene calls are TRBV1 and TRBJ1-2. TRBV1 has pseudogene status. The CDR3 spans 16 residues. CDR3: CTSSQDPYGANYGYTF. In DNA form, the CDR3 reads TGCACCAGCAGCCAAGATCCGTACGGAGCTAACTATGGCTACACCTTC.

This chain connects TRBV19 to TRBJ2-7; 10 bases agree with TRBD2. The V and J ends lost 6 bases and 4 bases, in that order; junction bases with no gene match: 6. This CDR3 spans 14 amino acids. Germline V CDR1 and CDR2: LNHDA, SQIVND (reference sequence). The CDR3 spells CASRPSGGVYEQYF. In nucleotides, the CDR3 is TGTGCCAGTAGGCCTAGCGGGGGAGTTTACGAGCAGTACTTC.

V is TRBV13 and J is TRBJ1-6; 9 bases match TRBD1. After removal of 1 base from V and 10 bases from J, the junction contained 8 bases not matched to a gene. CDR3 length equals 16 residues. Germline V gene sequence: CDR1 PRHDT, CDR2 FYEKMQ (reference sequence). The DNA of the CDR3 is TGTGCCAGCAGCTTAGAACAGGGGGCTGTAGGCTCACCCCTCCACTTT. Its protein product is CASSLEQGAVGSPLHF.